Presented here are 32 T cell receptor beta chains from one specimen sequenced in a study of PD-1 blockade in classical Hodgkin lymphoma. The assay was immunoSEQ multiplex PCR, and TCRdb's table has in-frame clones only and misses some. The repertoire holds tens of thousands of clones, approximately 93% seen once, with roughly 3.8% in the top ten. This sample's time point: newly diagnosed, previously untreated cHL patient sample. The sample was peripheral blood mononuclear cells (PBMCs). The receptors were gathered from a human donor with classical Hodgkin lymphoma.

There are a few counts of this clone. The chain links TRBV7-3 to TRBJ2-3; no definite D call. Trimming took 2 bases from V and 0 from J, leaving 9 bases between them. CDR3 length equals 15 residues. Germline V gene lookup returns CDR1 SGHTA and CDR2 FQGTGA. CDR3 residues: CASSLGGPSTDTQYF. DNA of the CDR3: TGTGCCAGCAGCTTAGGTGGGCCGAGCACAGATACGCAGTATTTT. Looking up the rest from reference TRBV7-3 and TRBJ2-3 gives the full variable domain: GAGVSQTPSNKVTEKGKYVELRCDPISGHTALYWYRQSLGQGPEFLIYFQGTGAADDSGLPNDRFFAVRPEGSVSTLKIQRTERGDSAVYLCASSLGGPSTDTQYFGPGTRLTVL.

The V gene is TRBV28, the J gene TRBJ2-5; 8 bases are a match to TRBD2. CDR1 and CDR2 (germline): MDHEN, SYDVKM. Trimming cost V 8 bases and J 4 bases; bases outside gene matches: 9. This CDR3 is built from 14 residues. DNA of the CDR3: TGTGCCAGCCCACGGGGGGCGGGAGGAGAGACCCAGTACTTC. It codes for CASPRGAGGETQYF.

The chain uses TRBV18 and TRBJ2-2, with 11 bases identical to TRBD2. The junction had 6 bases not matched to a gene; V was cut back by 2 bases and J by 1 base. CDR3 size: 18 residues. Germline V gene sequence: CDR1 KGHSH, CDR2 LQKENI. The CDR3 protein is CASSPNPTSGRNTGELFF. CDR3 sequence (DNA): TGTGCCAGCTCACCAAATCCAACTAGCGGGAGGAACACCGGGGAGCTGTTTTTT. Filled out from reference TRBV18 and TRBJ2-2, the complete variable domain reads NAGVMQNPRHLVRRRGQEARLRCSPMKGHSHVYWYRQLPEEGLKFMVYLQKENIIDESGMPKERFSAEFPKEGPSILRIQQVVRGDSAAYFCASSPNPTSGRNTGELFFGEGSRLTVL.

CDR3 sequence: CATRPGGEAFF. As DNA, the CDR3 is TGTGCCACCAGACCGGGTGGAGAAGCTTTCTTT. The rearrangement links TRBV14 to TRBJ1-1; no definite D call. The CDR3 is 11 amino acids. The V end was cut by 10 bases, the J end by 8 bases, with 14 bases between. Germline values: CDR1 SGHDN, CDR2 FVKESK.

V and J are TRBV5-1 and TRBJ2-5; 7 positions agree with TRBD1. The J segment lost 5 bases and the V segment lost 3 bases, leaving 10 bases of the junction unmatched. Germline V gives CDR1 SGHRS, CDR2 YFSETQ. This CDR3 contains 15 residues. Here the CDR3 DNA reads TGCGCCAGCAGCTCAGAGGGGGCGAATTGGGAGACCCAGTACTTC. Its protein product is CASSSEGANWETQYF. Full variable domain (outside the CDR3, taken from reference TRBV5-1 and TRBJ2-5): KAGVTQTPRYLIKTRGQQVTLSCSPISGHRSVSWYQQTPGQGLQFLFEYFSETQRNKGNFPGRFSGRQFSNSRSEMNVSTLELGDSALYLCASSSEGANWETQYFGPGTRLLVL.

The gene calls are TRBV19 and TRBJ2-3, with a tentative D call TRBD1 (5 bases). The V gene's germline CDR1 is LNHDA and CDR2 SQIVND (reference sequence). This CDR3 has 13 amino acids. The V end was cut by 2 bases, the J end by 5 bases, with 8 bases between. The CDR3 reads CASSIRGRDTQYF. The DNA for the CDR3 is TGTGCCAGTAGTATAAGGGGTAGAGATACGCAGTATTTT. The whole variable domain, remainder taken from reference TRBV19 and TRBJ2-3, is DGGITQSPKYLFRKEGQNVTLSCEQNLNHDAMYWYRQDPGQGLRLIYYSQIVNDFQKGDIAEGYSVSREKKESFPLTVTSAQKNPTAFYLCASSIRGRDTQYFGPGTRLTVL.

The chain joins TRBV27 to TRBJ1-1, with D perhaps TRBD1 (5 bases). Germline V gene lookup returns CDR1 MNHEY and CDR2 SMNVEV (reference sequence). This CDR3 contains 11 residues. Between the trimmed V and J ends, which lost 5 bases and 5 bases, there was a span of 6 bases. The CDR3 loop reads CASSGGTEAFF. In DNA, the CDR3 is TGTGCCAGCAGTGGGGGGACTGAAGCTTTCTTT.

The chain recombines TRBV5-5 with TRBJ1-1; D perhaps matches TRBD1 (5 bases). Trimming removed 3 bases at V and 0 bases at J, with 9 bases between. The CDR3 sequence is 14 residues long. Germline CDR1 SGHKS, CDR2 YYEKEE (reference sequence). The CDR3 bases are TGTGCCAGCAGCTCGGACAATGTGAACACTGAAGCTTTCTTT. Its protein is CASSSDNVNTEAFF.

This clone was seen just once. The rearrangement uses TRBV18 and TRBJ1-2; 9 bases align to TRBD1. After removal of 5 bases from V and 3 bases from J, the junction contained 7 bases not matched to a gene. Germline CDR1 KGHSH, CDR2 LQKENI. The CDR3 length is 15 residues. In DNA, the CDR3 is TGTGCCAGCTCAACCGGGACAGGGTCCGACTATGGCTACACCTTC. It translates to CASSTGTGSDYGYTF.

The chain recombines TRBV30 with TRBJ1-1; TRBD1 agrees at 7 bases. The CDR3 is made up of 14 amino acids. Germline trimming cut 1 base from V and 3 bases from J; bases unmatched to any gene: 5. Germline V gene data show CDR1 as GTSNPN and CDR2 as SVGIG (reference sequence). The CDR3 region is CAWSATGAYTEAFF. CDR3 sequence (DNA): TGTGCCTGGAGTGCTACAGGGGCCTACACTGAAGCTTTCTTT.

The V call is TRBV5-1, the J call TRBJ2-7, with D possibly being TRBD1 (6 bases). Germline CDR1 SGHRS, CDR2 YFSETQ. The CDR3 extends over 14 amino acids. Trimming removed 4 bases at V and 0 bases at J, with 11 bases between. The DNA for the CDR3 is TGCGCCAGCAGCACCCAGGGGCACTCCTACGAGCAGTACTTC. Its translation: CASSTQGHSYEQYF.

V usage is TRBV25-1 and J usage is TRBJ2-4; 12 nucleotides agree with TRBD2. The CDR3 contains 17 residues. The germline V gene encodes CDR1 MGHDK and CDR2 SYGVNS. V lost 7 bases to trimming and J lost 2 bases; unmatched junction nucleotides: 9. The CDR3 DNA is TGTGCCAGCACGCAGACTAGCGGGAGTGGGACCAAAAACATTCAGTACTTC. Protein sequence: CASTQTSGSGTKNIQYF. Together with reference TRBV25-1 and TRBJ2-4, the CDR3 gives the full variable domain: EADIYQTPRYLVIGTGKKITLECSQTMGHDKMYWYQQDPGMELHLIHYSYGVNSTEKGDLSSESTVSRIRTEHFPLTLESARPSHTSQYLCASTQTSGSGTKNIQYFGAGTRLSVL.

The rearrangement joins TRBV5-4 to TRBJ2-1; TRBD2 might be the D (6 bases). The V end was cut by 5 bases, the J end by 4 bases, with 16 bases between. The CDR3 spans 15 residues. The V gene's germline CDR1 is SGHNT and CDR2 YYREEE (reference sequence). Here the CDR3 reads CASSERASVYNEQFF. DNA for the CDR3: TGTGCCAGCAGTGAGCGGGCTAGCGTTTACAATGAGCAGTTCTTC.

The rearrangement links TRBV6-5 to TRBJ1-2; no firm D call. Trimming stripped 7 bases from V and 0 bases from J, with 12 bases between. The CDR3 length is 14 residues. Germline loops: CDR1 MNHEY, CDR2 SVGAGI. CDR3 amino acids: CASTRVQANYGYTF. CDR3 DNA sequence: TGTGCCAGCACCCGAGTCCAGGCTAACTATGGCTACACCTTC.

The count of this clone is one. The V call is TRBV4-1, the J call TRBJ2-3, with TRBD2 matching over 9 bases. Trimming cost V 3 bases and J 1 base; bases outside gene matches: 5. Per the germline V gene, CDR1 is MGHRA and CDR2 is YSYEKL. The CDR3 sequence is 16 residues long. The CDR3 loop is CASSHVAGARTDTQYF. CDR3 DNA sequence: TGCGCCAGCAGCCATGTAGCGGGAGCGCGCACAGATACGCAGTATTTT.

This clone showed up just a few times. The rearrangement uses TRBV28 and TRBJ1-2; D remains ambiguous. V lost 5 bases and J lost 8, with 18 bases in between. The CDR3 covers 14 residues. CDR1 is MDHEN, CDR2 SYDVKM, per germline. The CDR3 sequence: CASSAPGSPSGYTF. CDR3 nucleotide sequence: TGTGCCAGCAGTGCCCCCGGGAGCCCATCCGGCTACACCTTC.

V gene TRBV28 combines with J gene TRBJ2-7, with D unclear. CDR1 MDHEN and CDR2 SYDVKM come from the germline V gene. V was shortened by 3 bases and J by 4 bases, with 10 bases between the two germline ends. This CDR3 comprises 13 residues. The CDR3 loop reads CASSFRSRYEQYF. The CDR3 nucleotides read TGTGCCAGCAGTTTTCGGAGTCGGTACGAGCAGTACTTC.

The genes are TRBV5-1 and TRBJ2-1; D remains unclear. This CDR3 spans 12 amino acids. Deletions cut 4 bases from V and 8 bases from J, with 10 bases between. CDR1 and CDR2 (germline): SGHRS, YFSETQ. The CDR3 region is CASSQPEDEQFF. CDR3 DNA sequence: TGCGCCAGCAGCCAACCTGAAGATGAGCAGTTCTTC. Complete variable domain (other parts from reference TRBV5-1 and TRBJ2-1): KAGVTQTPRYLIKTRGQQVTLSCSPISGHRSVSWYQQTPGQGLQFLFEYFSETQRNKGNFPGRFSGRQFSNSRSEMNVSTLELGDSALYLCASSQPEDEQFFGPGTRLTVL.

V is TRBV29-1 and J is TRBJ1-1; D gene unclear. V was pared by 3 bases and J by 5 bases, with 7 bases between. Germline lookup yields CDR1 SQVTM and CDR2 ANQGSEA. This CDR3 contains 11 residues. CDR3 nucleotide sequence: TGCAGCGTTGATTGGATGACTGAAGCTTTCTTT. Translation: CSVDWMTEAFF. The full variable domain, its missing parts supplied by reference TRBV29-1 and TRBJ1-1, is SAVISQKPSRDICQRGTSLTIQCQVDSQVTMMFWYRQQPGQSLTLIATANQGSEATYESGFVIDKFPISRPNLTFSTLTVSNMSPEDSSIYLCSVDWMTEAFFGQGTRLTVV.

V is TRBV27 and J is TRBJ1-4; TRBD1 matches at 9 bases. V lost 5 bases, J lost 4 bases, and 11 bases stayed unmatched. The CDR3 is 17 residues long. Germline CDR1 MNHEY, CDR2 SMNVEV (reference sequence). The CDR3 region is CASSPLRVGQGNEKLFF. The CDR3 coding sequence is TGTGCCAGCAGTCCCCTAAGGGTGGGACAGGGTAATGAAAAACTGTTTTTT.

The CDR3 DNA reads as TGTGCCAGCTCACTTGCTGGGACTAGCGGGAGCTCCTACGAGCAGTACTTC. This gives the protein CASSLAGTSGSSYEQYF. The gene calls are TRBV18 and TRBJ2-7; TRBD2 agrees at 14 bases. This CDR3 comprises 17 residues. J lost 0 bases, V lost 4 bases, and 5 bases had no gene match. Germline lookup yields CDR1 KGHSH and CDR2 LQKENI.

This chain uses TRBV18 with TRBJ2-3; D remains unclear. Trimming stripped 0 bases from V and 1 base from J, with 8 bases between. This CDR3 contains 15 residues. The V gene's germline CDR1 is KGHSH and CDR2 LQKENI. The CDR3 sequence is CASSPPATRTDTQYF. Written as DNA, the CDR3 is TGTGCCAGCTCACCACCGGCGACGCGCACAGATACGCAGTATTTT. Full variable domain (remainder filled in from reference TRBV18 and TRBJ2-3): NAGVMQNPRHLVRRRGQEARLRCSPMKGHSHVYWYRQLPEEGLKFMVYLQKENIIDESGMPKERFSAEFPKEGPSILRIQQVVRGDSAAYFCASSPPATRTDTQYFGPGTRLTVL.

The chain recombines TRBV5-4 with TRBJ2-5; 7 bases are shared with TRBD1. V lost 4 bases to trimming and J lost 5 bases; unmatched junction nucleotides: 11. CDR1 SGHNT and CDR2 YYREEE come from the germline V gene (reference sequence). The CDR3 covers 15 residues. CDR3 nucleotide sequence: TGTGCCAGCAGCCCCTCTCAGGGGGACCGGGAGACCCAGTACTTC. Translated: CASSPSQGDRETQYF.

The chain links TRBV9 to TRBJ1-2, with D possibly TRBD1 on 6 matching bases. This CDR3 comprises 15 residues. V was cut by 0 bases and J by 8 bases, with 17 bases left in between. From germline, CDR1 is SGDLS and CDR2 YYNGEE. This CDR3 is CASSVAGLARGGYTF. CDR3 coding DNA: TGTGCCAGCAGCGTAGCGGGCCTAGCGAGGGGGGGCTACACCTTC.

CDR3 DNA sequence: TGCGCCAGCAGCCGGGACAGGGTGAACACTGAAGCTTTCTTT. This encodes CASSRDRVNTEAFF. The chain employs TRBV4-3 and TRBJ1-1; 9 bases align to TRBD1. Germline V CDR1 and CDR2: LGHNA, YSLEER. The CDR3 totals 14 residues. After removal of 4 bases from V and 0 bases from J, the junction contained 0 bases not matched to a gene.

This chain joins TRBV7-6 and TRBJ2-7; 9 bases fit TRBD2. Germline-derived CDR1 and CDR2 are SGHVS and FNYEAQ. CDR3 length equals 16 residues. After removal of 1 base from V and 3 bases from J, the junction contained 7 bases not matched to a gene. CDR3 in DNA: TGTGCCAGCAGCTTAGAACAGGCTAGCGGGAACTACGAGCAGTACTTC. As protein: CASSLEQASGNYEQYF.

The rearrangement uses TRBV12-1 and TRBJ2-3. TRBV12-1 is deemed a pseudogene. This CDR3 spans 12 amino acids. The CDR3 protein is CASSPRDPRKYF. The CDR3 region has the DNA TGTGCCAGCAGCCCTCGGGACCCGCGAAAGTATTTT.

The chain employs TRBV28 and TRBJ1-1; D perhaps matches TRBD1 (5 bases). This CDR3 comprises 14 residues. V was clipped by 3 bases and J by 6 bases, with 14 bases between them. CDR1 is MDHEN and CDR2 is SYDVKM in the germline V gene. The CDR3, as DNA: TGTGCCAGCAGTTTGGTCGGGGGTCGGGCTGAAGCTTTCTTT. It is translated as CASSLVGGRAEAFF.

The CDR3 DNA reads TGTGCCAGCAGTCCCCAAGACTGGGCTAGCGGGAGTGGGGAGCTGTTTTTT. Amino acids: CASSPQDWASGSGELFF. This chain links TRBV28 with TRBJ2-2; 10 positions match TRBD2. The germline V gene encodes CDR1 MDHEN and CDR2 SYDVKM. V was clipped by 5 bases and J by 8 bases; unmatched bases: 14. The CDR3 totals 17 residues.

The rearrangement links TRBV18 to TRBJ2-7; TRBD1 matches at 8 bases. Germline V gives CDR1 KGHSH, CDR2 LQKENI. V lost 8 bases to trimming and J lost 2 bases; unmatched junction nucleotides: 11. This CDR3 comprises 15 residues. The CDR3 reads CASAIGDRTTYEQYF. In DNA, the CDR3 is TGTGCCAGCGCAATCGGGGACAGGACAACCTACGAGCAGTACTTC.

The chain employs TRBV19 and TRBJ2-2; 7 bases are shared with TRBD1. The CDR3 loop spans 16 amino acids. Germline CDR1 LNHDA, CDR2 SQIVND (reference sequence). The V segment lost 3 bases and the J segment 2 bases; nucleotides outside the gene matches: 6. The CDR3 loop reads CASSISGTDNTGELFF. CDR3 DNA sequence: TGTGCCAGTAGTATTTCCGGGACAGACAACACCGGGGAGCTGTTTTTT.

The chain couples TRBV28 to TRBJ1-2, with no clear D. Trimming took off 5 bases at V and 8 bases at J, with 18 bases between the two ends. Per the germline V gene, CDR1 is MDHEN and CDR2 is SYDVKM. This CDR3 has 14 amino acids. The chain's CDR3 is CASSPGGDRGGYTF. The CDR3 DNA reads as TGTGCCAGCAGTCCCGGTGGAGACCGAGGGGGCTACACCTTC.